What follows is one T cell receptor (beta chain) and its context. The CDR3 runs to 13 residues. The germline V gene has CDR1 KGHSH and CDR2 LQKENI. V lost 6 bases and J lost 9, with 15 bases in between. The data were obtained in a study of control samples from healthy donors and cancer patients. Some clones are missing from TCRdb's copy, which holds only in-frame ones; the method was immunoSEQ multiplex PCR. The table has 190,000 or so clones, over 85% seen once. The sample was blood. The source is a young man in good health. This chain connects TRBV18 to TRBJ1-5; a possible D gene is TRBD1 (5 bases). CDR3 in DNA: TGTGCCAGCTCCCGAGACCCTAGGGGGCCCCAGCATTTT. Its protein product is CASSRDPRGPQHF.